These 9 T cell receptor beta chains share one sample of origin, sequenced in a study of blood T cell repertoires in COVID-19. Libraries were prepared by immunoSEQ multiplex PCR; TCRdb keeps only in-frame clonotypes and omits some of them. The repertoire has roughly 150,000 clones, over 70% of them found once; the top ten carry about 9%. Sequenced material: peripheral blood. These receptor sequences come from a man between 50 and 59 years old with active or convalescent COVID-19.

V gene TRBV7-7 combines with J gene TRBJ2-5, with 11 bases matching TRBD1. This CDR3 has 15 amino acids. J gave up 10 bases and V 0 bases, and 7 bases lay outside the gene matches. Germline V gene sequence: CDR1 SSHAT, CDR2 FNYEAQ (reference sequence). CDR3 protein: CASSLALGQGASQYF. The CDR3 nucleotides are TGTGCCAGCAGCTTAGCCCTTGGACAGGGGGCCAGCCAGTACTTC. The whole variable domain, remainder taken from reference TRBV7-7 and TRBJ2-5, is GAGVSQSPRYKVTKRGQDVTLRCDPISSHATLYWYQQALGQGPEFLTYFNYEAQPDKSGLPSDRFSAERPEGSISTLTIQRTEQRDSAMYRCASSLALGQGASQYFGPGTRLLVL.

This clone was found a few times. The rearrangement uses TRBV27 and TRBJ2-3, with D tentatively TRBD2 (5 bases). This CDR3 spans 16 amino acids. V dropped 3 bases and J dropped 3 bases, with 16 bases sitting between them. Germline V gene data show CDR1 as MNHEY and CDR2 as SMNVEV (reference sequence). CDR3 in amino acids: CASSFASAGETDTQYF. CDR3 DNA: TGTGCCAGCAGTTTCGCGAGCGCGGGTGAGACAGATACGCAGTATTTT.

There are a few counts of this clone. V is TRBV7-4 and J is TRBJ1-5; TRBD1 is a possible D gene (5 bases). Per the germline V gene, CDR1 is SGHVT and CDR2 is SQSDAQ. This CDR3 is built from 14 residues. V gave up 3 bases and J gave up 5 bases, with 11 bases separating them. The CDR3 DNA reads TGTGCCAGCAGCTTCGAGGGGAGGTATCAGCCCCAGCATTTT. Protein product: CASSFEGRYQPQHF.

This rearrangement joins TRBV28 to TRBJ2-1, with D possibly TRBD2 on 5 matching bases. CDR3 length: 15 amino acids. CDR1 is MDHEN and CDR2 is SYDVKM in the germline V gene. Deletions cut 8 bases from V and 7 bases from J, with 21 bases between. CDR3 coding DNA: TGTGCCAGCCTACCGAGGGCTAGCCGTAGTAATGAGCAGTTCTTC. Its translation is CASLPRASRSNEQFF.

A few counts support this clone. This chain joins TRBV12-5 and TRBJ2-2; D is perhaps TRBD1 (6 bases). Germline-derived CDR1 and CDR2 are LGHNT and FRNRAP. The CDR3 has 17 amino acids. V lost 2 bases to trimming and J lost 5 bases, with 18 bases between them. CDR3 DNA sequence: TGTGCTAGTGGTTTGCCACCAGGCCTAGGGACAACCGGGGAGCTGTTTTTT. This sequence encodes CASGLPPGLGTTGELFF.

V and J are TRBV7-2 and TRBJ1-5; D call uncertain. This CDR3 is built from 14 residues. V was cut by 2 bases and J by 3 bases, with 8 bases left in between. Per the germline V gene, CDR1 is SGHTA and CDR2 is FQGNSA. The CDR3 nucleotides read TGTGCCAGCAGCTTAAACTCCAACAATCAGCCCCAGCATTTT. It translates to CASSLNSNNQPQHF.

The chain couples TRBV6-5 to TRBJ2-7; 11 bases are shared with TRBD1. The CDR3 has 14 residues. The J segment lost 5 bases and the V segment lost 6 bases, leaving 6 bases of the junction unmatched. Germline V gene data show CDR1 as MNHEY and CDR2 as SVGAGI. Here the CDR3 DNA reads TGTGCCAGCAGCAGGACAGGGGGCAGCAACGAGCAGTACTTC. This codes for CASSRTGGSNEQYF.

The genes are TRBV2 and TRBJ1-5, with D maybe TRBD1 (5 bases). This CDR3 contains 15 residues. The germline CDR1 and CDR2 sequences are SNHLY and FYNNEI. Trimming stripped 5 bases from V and 2 bases from J, with 13 bases between. The CDR3 loop reads CASSPGVAGNQPQHF. Written as DNA, the CDR3 is TGTGCCAGCAGTCCGGGGGTGGCTGGCAATCAGCCCCAGCATTTT.

This chain links TRBV14 with TRBJ1-4; D gene unclear. This CDR3 spans 17 amino acids. The germline CDR1 and CDR2 sequences are SGHDN and FVKESK. V dropped 4 bases and J dropped 0 bases, with 15 bases sitting between them. The DNA of the CDR3 is TGTGCCAGCAGCCGACGGCTTCCCGGGGCAACTAATGAAAAACTGTTTTTT. Its translation is CASSRRLPGATNEKLFF.